Listed here is a single T cell receptor (beta chain). This clone was observed once. Its antigen is unknown. One base away there is no much larger clone; base qualities are not given. The immunoSEQ Assay, a bias-controlled multiplex PCR, was used to amplify TCRbeta CDR3 regions from genomic DNA. The published analysis was carried out like this. The number of nucleated cells in each sample was estimated by amplification of reference gene primers within the assay. Sequence reads were collapsed and filtered to measure the absolute abundance of every unique TCRbeta CDR3 rearrangement. For each sample, productive Simpson clonality was calculated as the square root of Simpson's diversity index across productive rearrangements. TCRdb retrieved this table from immuneACCESS and kept in-frame rearrangements only. Not all clones are present; in checked studies, unresolved V genes account for under half, and no reason is known for the remainder. That table gives V, J and clone size, and the DNA gave D and trimming. The sample table shows 20,000 to 30,000 clones, and just over 90% are seen once. More than 30% of the sample is in the top ten clones.

This record comes from a study of blood T cell repertoires in COVID-19 (dated by TCRdb to the early 2020s). A note on the overall study: Samples covering the acute and convalescent phases of COVID-19 were provided by collaborators in the United States, Italy and Spain. The prospective study material was composed of cDNA or gDNA derived from T cells, B-cell-depleted T cells, or PBMCs. The repertoires were released in a freely available public database intended as a resource for research on the immune response to SARS-CoV-2. Where available, HLA class I and class II types were obtained from metadata supplied by the sample provider rather than from assay-based typing. Samples were obtained from the ongoing ImmuneRACE study (first 160 participants) and from 1,254 subjects provided by 6 global collaborators. Sample metadata almost always included a de-identified subject ID, COVID-19 status, age in years and sex. Deeply sampled blood TCRbeta repertoires from subjects exposed to, actively infected with, or recovered from COVID-19 were included in the dataset.

Findings and caveats that apply to the study as a whole: How much clinical and demographic metadata was included differed by source and by participant, and the metadata was provided uncurated.

The CDR1 and CDR2 encoded by the germline V gene (reference sequence) are LNHNV and YYDKDF. The CDR3 contains 15 residues, cysteine and phenylalanine counted. The retained sequence is limited to the CDR3, 45 bases, with the frame set at the first base. V loses 0 bases, J loses 4 bases, and the germline ends lie 12 bases apart. Whole blood was collected in K2EDTA tubes by collaborating institutions according to the institutions' own protocols. Collaborator samples were shipped for TCRbeta analysis as frozen whole blood, isolated PBMCs, or DNA extracted from either sample type. This chain is built from TRBV15 and TRBJ1-2, with no reliable assignment of the D segment. Sequenced input: peripheral blood. This receptor was obtained from a man aged 70 or older with active COVID-19. The CDR3 amino acid sequence is: CATSRDPAGSYGYTF. The nucleotide sequence reads as follows: TGTGCCACCAGCAGAGATCCTGCCGGTTCCTATGGCTACACCTTC.